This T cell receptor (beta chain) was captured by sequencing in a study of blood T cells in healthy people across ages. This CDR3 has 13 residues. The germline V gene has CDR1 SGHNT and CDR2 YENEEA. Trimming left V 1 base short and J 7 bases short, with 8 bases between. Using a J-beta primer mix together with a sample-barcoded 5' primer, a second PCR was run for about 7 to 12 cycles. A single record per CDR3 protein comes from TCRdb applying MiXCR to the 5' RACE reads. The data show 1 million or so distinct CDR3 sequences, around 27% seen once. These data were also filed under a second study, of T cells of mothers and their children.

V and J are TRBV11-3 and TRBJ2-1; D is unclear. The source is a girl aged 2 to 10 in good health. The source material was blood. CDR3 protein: CASSLGAWNEQFF. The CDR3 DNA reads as TGTGCCAGCAGCTTAGGTGCGTGGAATGAGCAGTTCTTC.